The rows below give T cell receptor beta chains drawn from one sample of a study of control samples from healthy donors and cancer patients. Profiling relied on immunoSEQ multiplex PCR, and the TCRdb table lists in-frame clones only, not all of them. The table lists tens of thousands of clones, around nine tenths of them singletons. The sequenced sample was PBMCs. All receptors come from a young man with colorectal cancer. Each CDR3 is given with its conserved first and last residue.

v_gene	j_gene	CDR3aa
TRBV5-1	TRBJ2-3	CASTISGEPTDTQYF
TRBV11-2	TRBJ2-1	CASSISEASGGRYNEQFF
TRBV5-1	TRBJ1-2	CASSLLDRANYGYTF
TRBV4-1	TRBJ2-2	CASSAPIGLVNTGELFF
TRBV7-2	TRBJ1-1	CASSLGRATEAFF
TRBV21-1	TRBJ2-7	CASSSGVNEQYF
TRBV19	TRBJ1-5	CASRIKQVGGRGAQHF
TRBV19	TRBJ1-1	CASSIVGGSAEAFF
TRBV18	TRBJ2-2	CASSPLRTGRTGELFF
TRBV6-2/TRBV6-3	TRBJ1-5	CASSYSMTRSQPQHF
TRBV5-4	TRBJ2-1	CASSFHNEQFF
TRBV18	TRBJ2-1	CASSSLIWQGANEQFF
TRBV6-1	TRBJ1-1	CASSESGGDTEAFF
TRBV27	TRBJ2-7	CVSRVAGLAHYEQYF
TRBV6-4	TRBJ1-1	CASSDGENTEAFF
TRBV5-4	TRBJ1-6	CASSLQGKRQSPLHF
TRBV4-3	TRBJ2-1	CASSQSTGVWNEQFF
TRBV3-1/TRBV3-2	TRBJ2-7	CASSHAGALGRYEQYF
TRBV18	TRBJ1-6	CASSGLGQSNSPLHF
TRBV19	TRBJ1-2	CASSIDSGTGLYRSYTF
TRBV6-2/TRBV6-3	TRBJ2-7	CASSFTRVLYEQYF
TRBV24-1	TRBJ2-3	CATSDLGRDTQYF
TRBV7-2	TRBJ1-1	CASSLEGALNTEAFF
TRBV18	TRBJ1-4	CASSLIPTATNEKLFF
TRBV4-1	TRBJ1-6	CASSQGNQGLAYSPLHF
TRBV5-6	TRBJ2-1	CASSLLNFTERSYNEQFF
TRBV2	TRBJ2-7	CASAIFYEQYF
TRBV19	TRBJ1-2	CASTPGPFLEDYGYTF
TRBV9	TRBJ2-2	CASSVVSAGTSGTGELFF
TRBV6-5	TRBJ1-6	CASRRGQGDNSPLHF
TRBV20-1	TRBJ2-5	CSAGGRGTQYF
TRBV21-1	TRBJ1-2	CASSIKVLRDRGQGYTF
TRBV6-2/TRBV6-3	TRBJ1-1	CASSYAEDTEAFF